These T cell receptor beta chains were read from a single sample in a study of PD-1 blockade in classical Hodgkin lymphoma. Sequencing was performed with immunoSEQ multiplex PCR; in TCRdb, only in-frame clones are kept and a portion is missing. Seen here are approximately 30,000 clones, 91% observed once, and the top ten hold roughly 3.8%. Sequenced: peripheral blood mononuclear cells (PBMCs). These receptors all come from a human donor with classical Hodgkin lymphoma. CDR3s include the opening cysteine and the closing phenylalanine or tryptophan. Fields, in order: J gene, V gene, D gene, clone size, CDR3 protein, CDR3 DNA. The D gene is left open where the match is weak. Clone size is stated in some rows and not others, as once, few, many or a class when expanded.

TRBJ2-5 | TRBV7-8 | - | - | CASSLAVLSTQYF | TGTGCCAGCAGCTTAGCGGTACTGTCGACCCAGTACTTC
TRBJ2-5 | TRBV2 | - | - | CASRTEDGETQYF | TGTGCCAGCAGGACGGAGGACGGGGAGACCCAGTACTTC
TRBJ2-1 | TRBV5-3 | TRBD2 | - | CARSSLAGGPRDSYNEQFF | TGTGCCAGAAGCTCGCTAGCGGGAGGGCCTCGGGACTCCTACAATGAGCAGTTCTTC
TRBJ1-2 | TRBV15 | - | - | CATSRGSLYYGYTF | TGTGCCACCAGCAGAGGGTCCCTGTACTATGGCTACACCTTC
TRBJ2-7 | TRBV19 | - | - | CASSRALRFSYEQYF | TGTGCCAGTAGTAGAGCCCTCAGGTTCTCCTACGAGCAGTACTTC
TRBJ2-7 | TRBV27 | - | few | CARPGPCEQYF | TGTGCCAGGCCGGGGCCCTGCGAGCAGTACTTC
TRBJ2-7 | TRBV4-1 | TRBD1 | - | CASSQDKGTGDEQYF | TGCGCCAGCAGCCAAGATAAGGGGACAGGGGACGAGCAGTACTTC
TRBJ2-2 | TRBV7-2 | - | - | CASSLRGNTGELFF | TGTGCCAGCAGCTTGCGGGGGAACACCGGGGAGCTGTTTTTT
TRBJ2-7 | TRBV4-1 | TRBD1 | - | CASSQGGQGARREQYF | TGCGCCAGCAGCCAAGGTGGACAGGGGGCGCGACGCGAGCAGTACTTC
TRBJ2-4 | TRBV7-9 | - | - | CASSLDWDSGIQYF | TGTGCCAGCAGCTTAGACTGGGACTCGGGGATTCAGTACTTC
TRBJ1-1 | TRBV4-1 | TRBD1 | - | CASSQDRGGGGVTEAFF | TGCGCCAGCAGCCAAGATCGGGGAGGGGGCGGGGTCACTGAAGCTTTCTTT
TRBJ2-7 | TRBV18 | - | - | CASSPTPNEQYF | TGTGCCAGCTCACCCACCCCCAATGAGCAGTACTTC
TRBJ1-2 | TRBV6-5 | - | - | CASSYSIKLNYGYTF | TGTGCCAGCAGTTACTCGATAAAACTCAACTATGGCTACACCTTC
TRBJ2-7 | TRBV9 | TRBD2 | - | CASSPLAGGSYEQYF | TGTGCCAGCAGCCCTCTAGCGGGAGGCTCCTACGAGCAGTACTTC
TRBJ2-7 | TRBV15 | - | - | CATSRDWGQGVSYEQYF | TGTGCCACCAGCAGAGATTGGGGCCAGGGAGTCTCCTACGAGCAGTACTTC
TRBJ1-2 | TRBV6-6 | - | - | CASSWALGEGYTF | TGTGCCAGCAGTTGGGCCCTGGGGGAGGGCTACACCTTC
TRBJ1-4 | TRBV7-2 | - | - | CASSLDHPGNYNEKLFF | TGTGCCAGCAGCTTAGACCACCCCGGGAACTACAATGAAAAACTGTTTTTT
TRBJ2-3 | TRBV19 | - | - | CASSIVLASTDTQYF | TGTGCCAGTAGTATAGTCCTAGCTAGCACAGATACGCAGTATTTT
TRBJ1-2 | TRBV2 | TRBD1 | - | CASSNLGTGNGYTF | TGTGCCAGCAGTAACCTCGGGACAGGGAATGGCTACACCTTC
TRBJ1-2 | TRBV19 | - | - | CASSIDQDSRNYGYTF | TGTGCCAGTAGTATAGATCAGGACAGCCGGAACTATGGCTACACCTTC
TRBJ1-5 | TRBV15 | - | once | CATSRGLGGNSNQPQHF | TGTGCCACCAGCAGAGGTCTGGGTGGGAATAGCAATCAGCCCCAGCATTTT
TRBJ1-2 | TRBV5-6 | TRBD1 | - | CASQGGVYGYTF | TGTGCCAGCCAAGGGGGCGTCTATGGCTACACCTTC
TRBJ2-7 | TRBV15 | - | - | CAIPVTGTPSTPYEQYF | TGTGCCATACCGGTAACCGGGACCCCTTCTACACCCTACGAGCAGTACTTC
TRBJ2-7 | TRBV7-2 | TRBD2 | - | CASSLEGTSGSYEQYF | TGTGCCAGCAGCTTAGAGGGGACTAGCGGGAGTTACGAGCAGTACTTC
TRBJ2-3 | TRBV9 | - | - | CASSVASDYTDTQYF | TGTGCCAGCAGCGTAGCTTCTGACTACACAGATACGCAGTATTTT
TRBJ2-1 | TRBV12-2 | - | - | CASRRCGGRADNEQFF | TGTGCAAGTCGCCGATGTGGCGGGAGGGCGGACAATGAGCAGTTCTTC
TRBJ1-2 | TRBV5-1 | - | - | CASSLAPLLSPYGYTF | TGCGCCAGCAGCTTGGCACCCCTGCTTTCGCCCTATGGCTACACCTTC
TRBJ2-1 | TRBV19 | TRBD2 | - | CASKAREMNEQFF | TGTGCCAGTAAGGCGCGGGAGATGAATGAGCAGTTCTTC
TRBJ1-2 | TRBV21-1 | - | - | CASSKVIGTGVNYGYTF | TGTGCCAGCAGCAAAGTCATCGGGACAGGGGTTAACTATGGCTACACCTTC